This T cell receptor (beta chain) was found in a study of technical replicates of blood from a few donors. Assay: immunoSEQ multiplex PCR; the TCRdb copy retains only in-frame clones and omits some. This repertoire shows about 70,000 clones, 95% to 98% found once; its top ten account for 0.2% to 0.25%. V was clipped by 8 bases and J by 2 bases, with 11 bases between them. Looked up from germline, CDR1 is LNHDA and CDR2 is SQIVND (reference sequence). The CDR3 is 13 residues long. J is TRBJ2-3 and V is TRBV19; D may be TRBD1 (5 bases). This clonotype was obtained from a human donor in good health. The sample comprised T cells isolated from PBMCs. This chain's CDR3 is CASDSDPTDTQYF. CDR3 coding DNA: TGTGCCAGTGACAGCGATCCCACAGATACGCAGTATTTT.